These 5 T cell receptor beta chains share one sample of origin, sequenced in a study of blood T cell repertoires in COVID-19 (dated by TCRdb to the early 2020s). Libraries were built with the immunoSEQ multiplex PCR assay. TCRdb took over this immuneACCESS table, retaining in-frame rearrangements with V and J assigned. Such tables are incomplete; in checked studies, under half of the missing clones stem from an unresolved V gene, and the remainder is unexplained. The sample has 30,000 to 45,000 clones on record, around 81% of them singletons. In total, the top ten clones hold about 15% of the sample. Sequenced sample: peripheral blood. These receptors all come from a human donor in a cohort sampled during active COVID-19.

The CDR3 DNA is TGTGCCAGCAGTTTATCAAGAGGGGGCTATGGCTACACCTTC. This gives the protein CASSLSRGGYGYTF. This chain connects TRBV27 to TRBJ1-2; TRBD1 might be the D (6 bases). This CDR3 is 14 amino acids long. Per the germline V gene, CDR1 is MNHEY and CDR2 is SMNVEV (reference sequence). Trimming stripped 0 bases from V and 4 bases from J, with 9 bases between.

The rearrangement links TRBV11-3 to TRBJ2-5; TRBD2 is a possible D gene (5 bases). Germline V gene data show CDR1 as SGHNT and CDR2 as YENEEA. CDR3 length: 16 residues. V was shortened by 0 bases and J by 4 bases, with 15 bases between the two germline ends. In DNA, the CDR3 is TGTGCCAGCAGCTTAGATAAAACGCTCGGAGGAGAGACCCAGTACTTC. Its translation is CASSLDKTLGGETQYF. Combining the CDR3 with reference TRBV11-3 and TRBJ2-5 gives the whole variable domain EAGVVQSPRYKIIEKKQPVAFWCNPISGHNTLYWYLQNLGQGPELLIRYENEEAVDDSQLPKDRFSAERLKGVDSTLKIQPAELGDSAVYLCASSLDKTLGGETQYFGPGTRLLVL.

This clone showed up just once. The chain links TRBV7-2 to TRBJ2-7; 9 nucleotides line up with TRBD2. In germline, CDR1 is SGHTA, CDR2 FQGNSA. This CDR3 spans 15 amino acids. V trimming: 5 bases; J trimming: 1 base; junction bases outside the gene matches: 6. The DNA of the CDR3 is TGTGCCAGCAGCCCCCTAGCGGGGAGATCCTACGAGCAGTACTTC. As protein: CASSPLAGRSYEQYF.

In this sample, this clone turned up a few times. The rearrangement uses TRBV6-5 and TRBJ2-3, with D perhaps TRBD1 (6 bases). Germline V gene lookup returns CDR1 MNHEY and CDR2 SVGAGI. The CDR3 is made up of 14 amino acids. Trimming left V 6 bases short and J 2 bases short, with 12 bases between. CDR3 sequence reads: CASSPTGYTDTQYF. CDR3 DNA sequence: TGTGCCAGCAGCCCGACAGGCTACACAGATACGCAGTATTTT.

This clone has a single count. The J gene is TRBJ1-6, the V gene TRBV30; D remains unclear. CDR3 length equals 12 residues. V shed 1 base and J shed 9 bases, with 7 bases lying between them. CDR1 is GTSNPN, CDR2 SVGIG, per germline (reference sequence). Here the CDR3 reads CAWSANTSPLHF. CDR3 DNA: TGTGCCTGGAGTGCAAACACTTCACCCCTCCACTTT.